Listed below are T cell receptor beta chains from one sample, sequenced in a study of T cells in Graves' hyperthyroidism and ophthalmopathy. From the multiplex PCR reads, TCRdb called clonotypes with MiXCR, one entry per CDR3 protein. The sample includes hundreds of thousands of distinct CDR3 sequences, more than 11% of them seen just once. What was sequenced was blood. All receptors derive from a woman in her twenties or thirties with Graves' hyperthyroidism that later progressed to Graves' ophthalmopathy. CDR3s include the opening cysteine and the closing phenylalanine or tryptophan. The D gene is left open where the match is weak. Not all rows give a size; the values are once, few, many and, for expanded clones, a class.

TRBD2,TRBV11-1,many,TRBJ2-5,TGTGCCAGCAGCTTTAGACTAGCGGGAGAGACCCAGTACTTC,CASSFRLAGETQYF
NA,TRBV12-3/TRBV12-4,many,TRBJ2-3,TGTGCCAGCAGAGCCTTTAGGATCAGGACAGATACGCAGTATTTT,CASRAFRIRTDTQYF
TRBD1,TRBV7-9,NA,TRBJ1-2,TGTGCCAGCAGTATACTGGGACAGGCAAACTATGGCTACACCTTC,CASSILGQANYGYTF
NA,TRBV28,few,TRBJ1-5,TGTGCCAGCTCTCCCAATCAAAGACAGAGTGAAAGCAATCAGCCCCAGCATTTT,CASSPNQRQSESNQPQHF
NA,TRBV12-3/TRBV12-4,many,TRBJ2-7,TGTGCCAGCAGTTTAGTCCTGACTGGGATAGGGGAGCAGTACTTC,CASSLVLTGIGEQYF
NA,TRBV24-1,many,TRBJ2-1,TGTGCCACCAGTGATTTGCAACAGGCCCACCTCAATGAGCAGTTCTTC,CATSDLQQAHLNEQFF
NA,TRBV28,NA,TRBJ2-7,TGTGCCACCCTCGGCTCGCACTACGAGCAGTACTTC,CATLGSHYEQYF
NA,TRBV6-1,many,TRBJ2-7,TGTGCCAGCACTAACTCAGGGTATGGCGACGAGCAGTACTTC,CASTNSGYGDEQYF
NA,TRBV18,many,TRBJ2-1,TGTGCCAGCTCACCGGTAGCCGGGACCTACAATGAGCAGTTCTTC,CASSPVAGTYNEQFF
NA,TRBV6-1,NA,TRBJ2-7,TGTGCCAGCAGTGCAGCACCGGGGACCTCTCTTCTCGAGCAGTACTTC,CASSAAPGTSLLEQYF
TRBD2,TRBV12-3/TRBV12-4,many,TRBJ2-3,TGTGCCAGCAGGCTTAGCGGGAGCCAGAAAGATACGCAGTATTTT,CASRLSGSQKDTQYF
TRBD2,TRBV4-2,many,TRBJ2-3,TGTGCCAGCAGCCAAGCACTAGCGGGAGGTCTCTCCGCAGATACGCAGTATTTT,CASSQALAGGLSADTQYF
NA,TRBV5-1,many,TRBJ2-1,TGCGCCAGCAGCTTGGGGATTAGCGACTCCTACAATGAGCAGTTCTTC,CASSLGISDSYNEQFF